This TCR beta chain was recovered during a study of shared clonotypes between healthy human individuals. V lost 0 bases to trimming and J lost 5 bases, with 5 bases between them. The CDR3 has 13 amino acids. Germline V CDR1 and CDR2: KGHSH, LQKENI. Clones were read by immunoSEQ multiplex PCR, and TCRdb kept only the in-frame ones, dropping some. The sample includes roughly 2.2 million clones, approximately 95% of them seen just once. Notes on this clone: Other DNA sequences from this sample encode an identical CDR3 as well.

The chain uses TRBV18 and TRBJ2-1; D gene ambiguous. The source is a man between 18 and 35 years old in good health. Some clones in this sample may be carry-over from other donors' samples. Sequenced input: naive CD4+ T cells from PBMCs. Sample subset: CD45RA+ positively selected. DNA of the CDR3: TGTGCCAGCTCACCACCTTCCGACAATGAGCAGTTCTTC. Translated: CASSPPSDNEQFF.